These T cell receptor beta chains were read from a single sample in a study of neurological immune-mediated disorders. MiXCR was run by TCRdb on the 5' RACE reads, yielding one entry per CDR3 protein. Here the sample spans 50,000 or so distinct CDR3 sequences, over 9% being singletons. The material sequenced was PBMCs. These receptor sequences come from a woman in her thirties or forties with HTLV-1-associated myelopathy (HAM/TSP). The CDR3 runs from the conserved cysteine through the conserved F or W. Each record gives: V gene, D gene, J gene, clone size, CDR3 protein, CDR3 DNA. The D gene is left open where the match is weak. Not every row has a clone size; where given, it reads once, few, many or a size class.

>TRBV2|TRBD1|TRBJ1-5|many
CASRTGGDRNQPQHF
TGTGCCAGCAGGACAGGGGGAGATCGCAATCAGCCCCAGCATTTT
>TRBV24-1|.|TRBJ2-6|many
CATSDLNSGANVLTF
TGTGCCACCAGTGATTTAAACTCTGGGGCCAACGTCCTGACTTTC
>TRBV20-1|.|TRBJ1-2|.
CSAHTGELLYGYTF
TGCAGCGCCCATACCGGGGAATTACTCTATGGCTACACCTTC
>TRBV12-3/TRBV12-4|TRBD1|TRBJ1-4|many
CASHPTGTGLNEKLFF
TGTGCCAGTCACCCCACCGGGACAGGGCTAAATGAAAAACTGTTTTTT
>TRBV20-1|.|TRBJ1-4|many
CSAASGDEKLFF
TGCAGTGCTGCCTCGGGAGATGAAAAACTGTTTTTT
>TRBV5-5|.|TRBJ1-2|many
CASRGGLYGYTF
TGTGCCAGCAGAGGCGGGCTCTATGGCTACACCTTC
>TRBV10-2|.|TRBJ1-5|many
CASSYQRTGQPQHF
TGCGCCAGCAGCTACCAAAGGACGGGTCAGCCCCAGCATTTT
>TRBV5-6|.|TRBJ1-1|once
CASSLGPEVVIENRLRAEAFF
TGTGCCAGCAGCCTCGGGCCAGAGGTTGTTATCGAAAATCGTCTTAGGGCTGAAGCTTTCTTT
>TRBV29-1|TRBD1|TRBJ1-4|many
CSVTGANEKLFF
TGCAGCGTGACAGGGGCTAATGAAAAACTGTTTTTT
>TRBV5-1|.|TRBJ2-1|many
CASSLLGAGSNEQFF
TGCGCCAGCAGCTTGTTGGGGGCAGGTAGCAATGAGCAGTTCTTC
>TRBV14|.|TRBJ2-7|many
CASSQGRFHEQYF
TGTGCCAGCAGCCAAGGCCGTTTCCACGAGCAGTACTTC
>TRBV9|TRBD2|TRBJ2-3|many
CASSVSAGGQTDTQYF
TGTGCCAGCAGCGTATCTGCGGGGGGCCAGACAGATACGCAGTATTTT
>TRBV3-1|.|TRBJ2-7|many
CASSRTGTYEQYF
TGTGCCAGCAGCCGGACTGGGACCTACGAGCAGTACTTC
>TRBV7-6|.|TRBJ2-5|once
CASSLNWGDQETQYF
TGTGCCAGCAGCTTAAATTGGGGGGACCAAGAGACCCAGTACTTC
>TRBV5-6|TRBD2|TRBJ2-2|many
CASSLGLAGAGTGELFF
TGTGCCAGCAGCCTCGGACTAGCGGGGGCCGGGACCGGGGAGCTGTTTTTT
>TRBV15|.|TRBJ2-5|many
CATSRDVHQETQYF
TGTGCCACCAGCAGAGACGTCCACCAAGAGACCCAGTACTTC
>TRBV20-1|.|TRBJ2-3|many
CSARDTTDTQYF
TGCAGTGCTAGAGATACCACAGATACGCAGTATTTT
>TRBV6-5|TRBD1|TRBJ1-3|many
CASGSGQGFGDTIYF
TGTGCCAGCGGCTCGGGACAGGGGTTTGGGGACACCATATATTTT
>TRBV12-3/TRBV12-4|TRBD1|TRBJ1-6|many
CASSPGQANSPLHF
TGTGCCAGCAGCCCGGGACAGGCTAACTCACCCCTCCACTTT
>TRBV10-1|.|TRBJ2-2|many
CAIWTHPPYPTRDNTGELFF
TGCGCCATCTGGACCCATCCGCCATATCCGACAAGGGATAACACCGGGGAGCTGTTTTTT
>TRBV10-2|.|TRBJ2-2|many
CASSIGGINTGELFF
TGCGCCAGCAGTATCGGGGGCATTAACACCGGGGAGCTGTTTTTT
>TRBV20-1|TRBD2|TRBJ2-3|.
CSARMLGTGGLENTQYF
TGCAGTGCTAGAATGCTAGGGACGGGGGGGCTGGAAAATACGCAGTATTTT
>TRBV7-2|.|TRBJ2-7|medium-sized
CASSPTSPGYEQYF
TGTGCCAGCAGCCCAACATCCCCCGGGTACGAGCAGTACTTC